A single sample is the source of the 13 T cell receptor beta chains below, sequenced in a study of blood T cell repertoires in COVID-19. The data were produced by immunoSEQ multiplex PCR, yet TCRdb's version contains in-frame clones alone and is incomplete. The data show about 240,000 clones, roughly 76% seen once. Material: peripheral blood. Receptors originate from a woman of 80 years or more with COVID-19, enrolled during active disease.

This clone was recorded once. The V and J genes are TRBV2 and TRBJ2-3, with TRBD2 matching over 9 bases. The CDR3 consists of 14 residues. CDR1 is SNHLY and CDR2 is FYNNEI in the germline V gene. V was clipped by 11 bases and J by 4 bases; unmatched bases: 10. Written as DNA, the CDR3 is TGTGCCTCCCGACGGACTAGCGCGGCAGATACGCAGTATTTT. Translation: CASRRTSAADTQYF.

CDR3 bases: TGCGCCAGCAGCCCGAACGTACAGGGAGCCGGGGAGCTGTTTTTT. This encodes CASSPNVQGAGELFF. The chain is built from TRBV5-1 and TRBJ2-2; a weak D match, TRBD1 (6 bases). V was clipped by 4 bases and J by 6 bases, with 16 bases between them. The CDR3 totals 15 residues. Germline V lookup: CDR1 SGHRS, CDR2 YFSETQ.

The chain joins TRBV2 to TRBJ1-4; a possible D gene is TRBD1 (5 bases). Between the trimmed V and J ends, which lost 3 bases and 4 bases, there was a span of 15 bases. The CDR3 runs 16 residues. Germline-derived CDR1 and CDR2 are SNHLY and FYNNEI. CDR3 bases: TGTGCCAGCAGTGACGGGGGGTTTGCCGGTAATGAAAAACTGTTTTTT. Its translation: CASSDGGFAGNEKLFF.

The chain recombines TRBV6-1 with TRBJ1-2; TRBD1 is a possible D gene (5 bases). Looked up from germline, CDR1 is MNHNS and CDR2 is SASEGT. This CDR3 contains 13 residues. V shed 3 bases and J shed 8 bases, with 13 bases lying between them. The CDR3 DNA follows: TGTGCCAGCAGTGACCGTCAGGGACTAGGCTACACCTTC. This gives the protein CASSDRQGLGYTF.

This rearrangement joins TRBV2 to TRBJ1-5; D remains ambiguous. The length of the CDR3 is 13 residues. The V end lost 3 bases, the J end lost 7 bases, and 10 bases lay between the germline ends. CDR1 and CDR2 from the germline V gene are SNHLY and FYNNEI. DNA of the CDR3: TGTGCCAGCAGTGACAACCCGGGGCAGCCCCAGCATTTT. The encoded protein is CASSDNPGQPQHF. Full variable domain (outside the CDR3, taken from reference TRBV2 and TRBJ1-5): EPEVTQTPSHQVTQMGQEVILRCVPISNHLYFYWYRQILGQKVEFLVSFYNNEISEKSEIFDDQFSVERPDGSNFTLKIRSTKLEDSAMYFCASSDNPGQPQHFGDGTRLSIL.

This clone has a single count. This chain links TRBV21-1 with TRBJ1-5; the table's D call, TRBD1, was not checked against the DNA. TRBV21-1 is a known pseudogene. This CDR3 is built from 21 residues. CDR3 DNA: TGTGCCAGCAGCAGAAACCGGGACAGGACCCGATGGCTTTATAGCAATCAGCCCCAGCATTTT. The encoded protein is CASSRNRDRTRWLYSNQPQHF.

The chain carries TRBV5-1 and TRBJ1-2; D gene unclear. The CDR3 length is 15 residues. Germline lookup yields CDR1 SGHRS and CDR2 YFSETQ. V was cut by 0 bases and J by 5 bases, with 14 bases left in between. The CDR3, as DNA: TGCGCCAGCAGCTTGGGATCTCAGAAAACGTATGGCTACACCTTC. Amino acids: CASSLGSQKTYGYTF.

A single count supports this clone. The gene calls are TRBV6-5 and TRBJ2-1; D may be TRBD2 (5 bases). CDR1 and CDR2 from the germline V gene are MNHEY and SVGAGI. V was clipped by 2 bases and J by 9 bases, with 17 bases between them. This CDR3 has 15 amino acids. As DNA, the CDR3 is TGTGCCAGCAGTTACGACTACCGGGCGCGGAGTGAGCAGTTCTTC. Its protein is CASSYDYRARSEQFF.

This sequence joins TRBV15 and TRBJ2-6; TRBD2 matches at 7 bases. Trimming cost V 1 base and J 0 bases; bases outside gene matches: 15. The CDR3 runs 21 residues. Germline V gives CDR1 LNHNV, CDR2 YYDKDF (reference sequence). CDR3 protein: CATSRGLTPGTITSGANVLTF. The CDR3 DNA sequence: TGTGCCACCAGCAGAGGCCTTACTCCCGGGACTATAACCTCTGGGGCCAACGTCCTGACTTTC. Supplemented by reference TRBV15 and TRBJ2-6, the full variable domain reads DAMVIQNPRYQVTQFGKPVTLSCSQTLNHNVMYWYQQKSSQAPKLLFHYYDKDFNNEADTPDNFQSRRPNTSFCFLDIRSPGLGDTAMYLCATSRGLTPGTITSGANVLTFGAGSRLTVL.

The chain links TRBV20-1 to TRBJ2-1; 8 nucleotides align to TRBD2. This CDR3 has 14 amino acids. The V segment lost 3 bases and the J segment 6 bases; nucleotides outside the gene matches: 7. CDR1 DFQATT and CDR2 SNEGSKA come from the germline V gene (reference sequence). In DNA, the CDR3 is TGCAGTGCTAGTCCCCAGCGGGGGATCAATGAGCAGTTCTTC. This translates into CSASPQRGINEQFF.

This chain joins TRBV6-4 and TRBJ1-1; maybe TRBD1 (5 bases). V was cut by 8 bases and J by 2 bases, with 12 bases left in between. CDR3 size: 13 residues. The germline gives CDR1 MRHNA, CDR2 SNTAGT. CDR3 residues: CASPLGPNTEAFF. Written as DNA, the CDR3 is TGTGCCAGCCCCCTGGGGCCTAACACTGAAGCTTTCTTT.

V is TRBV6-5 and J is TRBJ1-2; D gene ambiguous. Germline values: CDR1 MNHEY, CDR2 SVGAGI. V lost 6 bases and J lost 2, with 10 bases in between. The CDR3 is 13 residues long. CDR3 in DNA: TGTGCCAGCAGCCTGGGAGAGAACTATGGCTACACCTTC. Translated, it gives CASSLGENYGYTF.

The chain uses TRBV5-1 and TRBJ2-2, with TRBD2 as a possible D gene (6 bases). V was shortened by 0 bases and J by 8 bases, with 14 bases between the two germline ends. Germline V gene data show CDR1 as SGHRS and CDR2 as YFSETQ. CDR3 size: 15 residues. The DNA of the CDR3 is TGCGCCAGCAGCTTGGAGGGGACTCCTAAGGGGGAGCTGTTTTTT. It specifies CASSLEGTPKGELFF.